This T cell receptor (beta chain) was identified in a study of T cell responses to AZD1222 COVID-19 vaccine. General study findings and limits: Among AZD1222 vaccinees, only five or six were seropositive at baseline.

Turning to this clone: Its antigen is as yet unknown.

Measured with immunoSEQ multiplex PCR; TCRdb has only the in-frame clones, and not every one. The sample records some 40,000 clones, approximately 85% being singletons. Deletions cut 0 bases from V and 6 bases from J, with 15 bases between. CDR1 ENHRY and CDR2 SYGVKD come from the germline V gene. The CDR3 sequence is 15 residues long. This chain connects TRBV10-3 to TRBJ2-7, with D hard to call. The sequence came from an adult who received the MenACWY meningococcal vaccine as a control. The sample here was peripheral blood, taken 28 days after the second dose of the MenACWY control vaccine. CDR3 nucleotides: TGTGCCATCAGTGAGTCCATAGGGTCGAGGATCGAGCAGTACTTC. Its translation: CAISESIGSRIEQYF.